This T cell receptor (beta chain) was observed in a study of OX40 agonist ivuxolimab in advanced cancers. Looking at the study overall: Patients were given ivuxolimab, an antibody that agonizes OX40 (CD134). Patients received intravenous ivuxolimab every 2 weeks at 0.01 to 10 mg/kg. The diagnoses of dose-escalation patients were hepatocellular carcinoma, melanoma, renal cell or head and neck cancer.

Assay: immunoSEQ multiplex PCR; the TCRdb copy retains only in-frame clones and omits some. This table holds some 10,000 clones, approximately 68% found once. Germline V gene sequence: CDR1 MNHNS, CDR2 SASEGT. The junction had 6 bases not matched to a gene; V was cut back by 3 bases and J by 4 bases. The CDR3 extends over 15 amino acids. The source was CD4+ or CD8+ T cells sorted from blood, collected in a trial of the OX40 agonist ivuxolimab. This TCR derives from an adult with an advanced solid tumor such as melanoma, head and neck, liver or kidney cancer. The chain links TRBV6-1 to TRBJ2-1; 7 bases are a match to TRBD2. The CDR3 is CASSEEAGAYNEQFF. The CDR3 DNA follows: TGTGCCAGCAGTGAGGAGGCGGGAGCTTACAATGAGCAGTTCTTC.